This TCR beta chain was captured by sequencing in a study of blood T cell repertoires in COVID-19. About the study: Spain, Italy and the United States supplied samples that represented acute and convalescent COVID-19.

Study members were between roughly 18 and 89 years old and lived in some 22 US regions. Participants' reported clinical history set cohort assignment. The table came from immunoSEQ multiplex PCR; TCRdb's copy has only in-frame clones and leaves some out. The table has more than 250,000 clones, more than 70% seen once. This CDR3 region has 14 residues. V lost 6 bases, J lost 9 bases, and 20 bases lay in between. CDR1 and CDR2 from the germline V gene are MNHEY and SVGEGT. The sequenced sample was PBMCs or T cells enriched from blood (not recorded which). The chain is built from TRBV6-2 or TRBV6-3 and TRBJ1-2; D remains ambiguous. This sequence was found in a woman between 25 and 40 years old who had recovered from COVID-19. The CDR3 loop reads CASSPSGRPASYTF. The CDR3, as DNA: TGTGCCAGCAGCCCTAGCGGAAGGCCCGCCAGCTACACCTTC.